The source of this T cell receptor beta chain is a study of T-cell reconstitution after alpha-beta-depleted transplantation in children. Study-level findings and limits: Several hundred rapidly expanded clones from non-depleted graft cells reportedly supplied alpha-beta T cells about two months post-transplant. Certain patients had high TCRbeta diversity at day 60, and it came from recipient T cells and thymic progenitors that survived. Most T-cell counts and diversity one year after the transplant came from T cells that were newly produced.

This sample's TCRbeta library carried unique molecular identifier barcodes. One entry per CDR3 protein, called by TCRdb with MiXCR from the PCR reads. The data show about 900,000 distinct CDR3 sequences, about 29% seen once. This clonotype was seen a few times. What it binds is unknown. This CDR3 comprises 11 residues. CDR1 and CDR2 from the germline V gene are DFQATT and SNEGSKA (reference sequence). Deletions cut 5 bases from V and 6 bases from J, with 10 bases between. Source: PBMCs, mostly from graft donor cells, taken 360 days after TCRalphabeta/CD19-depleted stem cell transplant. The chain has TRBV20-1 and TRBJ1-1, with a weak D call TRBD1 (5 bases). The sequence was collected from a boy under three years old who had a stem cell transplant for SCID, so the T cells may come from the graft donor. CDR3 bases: TGCAGTGCTGGAGGGACCCCTGAAGCTTTCTTT. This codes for CSAGGTPEAFF.